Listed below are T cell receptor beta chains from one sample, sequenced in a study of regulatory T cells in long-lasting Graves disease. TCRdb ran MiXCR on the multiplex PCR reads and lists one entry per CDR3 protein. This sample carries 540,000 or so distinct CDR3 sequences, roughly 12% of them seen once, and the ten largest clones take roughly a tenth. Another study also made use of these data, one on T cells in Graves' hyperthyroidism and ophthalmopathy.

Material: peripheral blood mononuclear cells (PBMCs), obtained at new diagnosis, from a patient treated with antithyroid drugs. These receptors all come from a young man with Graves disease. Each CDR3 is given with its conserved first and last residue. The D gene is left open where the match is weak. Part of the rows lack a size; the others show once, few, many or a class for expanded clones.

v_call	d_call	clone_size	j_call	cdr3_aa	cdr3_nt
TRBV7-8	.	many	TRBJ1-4	CASSLAPGEEKLFF	TGTGCCAGCAGCTTAGCGCCCGGTGAGGAAAAACTGTTTTTT
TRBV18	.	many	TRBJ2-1	CASSGLSSYNEQFF	TGTGCCAGCTCAGGTCTCAGCTCCTACAATGAGCAGTTCTTC
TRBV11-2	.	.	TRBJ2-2	CAITPRGTGELFF	TGTGCCATTACCCCCAGGGGCACCGGGGAGCTGTTTTTT
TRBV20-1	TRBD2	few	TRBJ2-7	CSARDRLAGVYEQYF	TGCAGTGCTAGAGATCGTCTAGCGGGAGTCTACGAGCAGTACTTC
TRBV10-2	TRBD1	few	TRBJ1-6	CASRDGQGLNSPLHF	TGCGCCAGCAGGGATGGACAGGGCCTTAATTCACCCCTCCACTTT
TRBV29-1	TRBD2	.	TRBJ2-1	CSARLAGGNYEQFF	TGCAGCGCCAGACTAGCGGGAGGGAACTATGAGCAGTTCTTC
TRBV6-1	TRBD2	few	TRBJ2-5	CASSDSSTSGRETQYF	TGTGCCAGCAGTGACTCCTCGACTAGCGGCCGAGAGACCCAGTACTTC
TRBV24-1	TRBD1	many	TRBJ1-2	CATSDAGTGAYGYTF	TGTGCCACCAGTGATGCCGGGACAGGGGCCTATGGCTACACCTTC
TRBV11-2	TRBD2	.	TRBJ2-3	CASSHTSGRRLDTQYF	TGTGCCAGCAGCCACACTAGCGGGAGGAGATTGGATACGCAGTATTTT
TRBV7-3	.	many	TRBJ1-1	CASSLGLPQANTEAFF	TGTGCCAGCAGCCTAGGACTCCCCCAGGCTAACACTGAAGCTTTCTTT
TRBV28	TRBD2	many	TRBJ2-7	CASSPGGSGRGSYEQYF	TGTGCCAGCAGTCCGGGGGGAAGCGGGAGAGGATCCTACGAGCAGTACTTC
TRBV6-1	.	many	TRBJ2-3	CASEVDGQRGTLSTDTQYF	TGTGCCAGCGAGGTAGATGGGCAACGTGGGACCCTCAGCACAGATACGCAGTATTTT
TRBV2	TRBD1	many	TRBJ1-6	CASEQNRGLNSPLHF	TGTGCCAGCGAACAAAACAGGGGTTTGAATTCACCCCTCCACTTT
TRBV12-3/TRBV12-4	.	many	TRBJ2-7	CASSQRSEQYF	TGTGCCAGCAGCCAAAGAAGCGAGCAGTACTTC
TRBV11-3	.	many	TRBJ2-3	CASSSEDADTQYF	TGTGCCAGCAGCTCCGAGGACGCAGATACGCAGTATTTT
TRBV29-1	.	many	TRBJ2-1	CSVEEMQGRLNEQFF	TGCAGCGTTGAAGAGATGCAGGGGAGGCTCAATGAGCAGTTCTTC
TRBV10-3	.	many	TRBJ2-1	CAIRSSGLLGDEQFF	TGTGCCATCAGATCGAGCGGTCTCCTTGGGGATGAGCAGTTCTTC
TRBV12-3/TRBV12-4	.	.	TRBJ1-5	CASSFWFSNQPQHF	TGTGCCAGCAGTTTTTGGTTTAGCAATCAGCCCCAGCATTTT
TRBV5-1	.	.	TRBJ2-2	CASEGDPGELFF	TGCGCCAGCGAGGGGGATCCCGGGGAGCTGTTTTTT
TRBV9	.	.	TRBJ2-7	CASSPWGTNSYEQYF	TGTGCCAGCAGCCCGTGGGGCACGAACTCCTACGAGCAGTACTTC
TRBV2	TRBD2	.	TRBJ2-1	CASGEGRVGNEQFF	TGTGCCAGTGGGGAGGGCAGGGTGGGCAATGAGCAGTTCTTC
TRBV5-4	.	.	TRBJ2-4	CASSLGGSRGRNIQYF	TGTGCCAGCAGCTTGGGCGGGAGCAGGGGGCGGAACATTCAGTACTTC
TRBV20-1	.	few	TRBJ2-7	CSASNLPYEQYF	TGCAGTGCTAGTAATCTCCCCTACGAGCAGTACTTC
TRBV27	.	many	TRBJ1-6	CARVGARGSPLHF	TGTGCCAGAGTTGGGGCAAGAGGTTCACCCCTCCACTTT
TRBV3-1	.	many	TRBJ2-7	CASSQGEWVYEQYF	TGTGCCAGCAGCCAAGGGGAGTGGGTTTACGAGCAGTACTTC
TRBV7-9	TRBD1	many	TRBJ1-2	CASSLYDRGPYGYTF	TGTGCCAGCAGCTTATATGACAGGGGACCCTATGGCTACACCTTC
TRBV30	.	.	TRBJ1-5	CAWSRQGTQPQHF	TGTGCCTGGAGTAGGCAGGGGACTCAGCCCCAGCATTTT
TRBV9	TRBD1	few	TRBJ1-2	CASSALRGGGYTF	TGTGCCAGCAGCGCCCTCAGGGGGGGTGGCTACACCTTC
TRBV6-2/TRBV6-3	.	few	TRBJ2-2	CASSGVAEVTGELFF	TGTGCCAGCAGTGGCGTAGCGGAGGTCACCGGGGAGCTGTTTTTT
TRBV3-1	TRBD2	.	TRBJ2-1	CASSQELASSHNEQFF	TGTGCCAGCAGCCAAGAACTAGCGAGCTCCCACAATGAGCAGTTCTTC
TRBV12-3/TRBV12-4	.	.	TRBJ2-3	CASSLIPGHTTDTQYF	TGTGCCAGCAGTTTAATTCCGGGACATACCACAGATACGCAGTATTTT
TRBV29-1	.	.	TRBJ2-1	CSAEAERAHNEQFF	TGCAGCGCCGAAGCAGAGCGGGCCCACAATGAGCAGTTCTTC
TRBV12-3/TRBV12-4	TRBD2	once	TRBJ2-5	CASSTSGGSETQYF	TGTGCCAGCAGTACTAGCGGGGGGTCGGAGACCCAGTACTTC
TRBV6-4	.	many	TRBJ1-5	CASSVQIPPRPQHF	TGTGCCAGCAGTGTCCAGATCCCTCCTCGGCCCCAGCATTTT
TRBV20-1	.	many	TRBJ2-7	CSAMGDYEQYF	TGCAGCGCCATGGGGGACTACGAGCAGTACTTC
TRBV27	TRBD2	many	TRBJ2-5	CASSTGTSRGETQYF	TGTGCCAGCAGCACCGGGACTAGCCGGGGGGAGACCCAGTACTTC
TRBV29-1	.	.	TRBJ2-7	CSVEMGRGGMYEQYF	TGCAGCGTTGAAATGGGCCGGGGTGGGATGTACGAGCAGTACTTC
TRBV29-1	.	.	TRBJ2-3	CSVAYRAQGTDTQYF	TGCAGCGTTGCTTACAGGGCGCAGGGCACAGATACGCAGTATTTT
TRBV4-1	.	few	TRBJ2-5	CASSQVFLVETQYF	TGCGCCAGCAGCCAAGTTTTTCTAGTGGAGACCCAGTACTTC
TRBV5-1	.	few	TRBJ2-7	CASNLLGDEQYF	TGCGCCAGCAATCTTCTGGGAGACGAGCAGTACTTC
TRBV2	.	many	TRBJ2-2	CASIGGSNTGELFF	TGTGCCAGCATTGGGGGATCGAACACCGGGGAGCTGTTTTTT
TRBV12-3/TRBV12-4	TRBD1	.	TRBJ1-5	CASRSQGASQPQHF	TGTGCCAGCAGATCTCAGGGGGCGAGCCAGCCCCAGCATTTT
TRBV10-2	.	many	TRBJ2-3	CASSGIDKLTDTQYF	TGCGCCAGCAGTGGAATCGACAAGCTCACAGATACGCAGTATTTT
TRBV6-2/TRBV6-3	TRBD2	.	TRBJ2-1	CASTPRGGTSVRGIYNEQFF	TGTGCCAGCACCCCTCGGGGTGGGACTAGCGTCAGGGGGATATACAATGAGCAGTTCTTC
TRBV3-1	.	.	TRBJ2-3	CASSPGIHTDTQYF	TGTGCCAGCAGCCCCGGGATTCACACAGATACGCAGTATTTT
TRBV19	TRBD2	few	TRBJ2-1	CASSIRGRAEEQFF	TGTGCCAGTAGTATCCGCGGGAGGGCCGAGGAGCAGTTCTTC
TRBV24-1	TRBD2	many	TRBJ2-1	CATSDAGLAGGPINEQFF	TGTGCCACCAGTGACGCCGGACTAGCGGGAGGGCCTATCAATGAGCAGTTCTTC
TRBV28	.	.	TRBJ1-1	CASSLSAGGATEAFF	TGTGCCAGCAGTTTATCGGCCGGAGGGGCCACTGAAGCTTTCTTT
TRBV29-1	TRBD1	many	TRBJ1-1	CSGGQGRSEAFF	TGCAGCGGGGGACAGGGGAGGTCTGAAGCTTTCTTT